Below, 4 T cell receptor beta chains from the same sample are listed, as sequenced in a study of T cells after yellow fever vaccination. TCRdb redid the calling of the 5' RACE reads with MiXCR, one entry per CDR3 protein. The sample carries 500,000 to 650,000 distinct CDR3 sequences, about 15% recorded once. The sample consisted of PBMCs, taken 5 days after the first yellow fever vaccination. These TCRs come from a young man who received the YFV17D yellow fever vaccine.

The rearrangement joins TRBV28 to TRBJ2-7, with 8 bases fitting TRBD1. CDR3 length: 13 residues. The germline V gene has CDR1 MDHEN and CDR2 SYDVKM. The J segment lost 2 bases and the V segment lost 7 bases, leaving 4 bases of the junction unmatched. Here the CDR3 reads CASNPQGAYEQYV. CDR3 DNA sequence: TGTGCCAGCAACCCACAGGGGGCCTACGAGCAGTACGTC.

This clonotype was counted ten times or more. The J gene is TRBJ2-1, the V gene TRBV12-3 or TRBV12-4, with unresolved D. V lost 3 bases and J 2 bases, leaving 2 bases between the germline ends. The CDR3 extends over 12 amino acids. The CDR3 DNA reads as TGTGCCAGCAGTTTGACCTACAATGAGCAGTTCTTC. It specifies CASSLTYNEQFF.

This clonotype was seen a handful of times. CDR3: CASSMISGANVLTF. CDR3 DNA: TGTGCCAGCAGTATGATCTCTGGGGCCAACGTCCTGACTTTC. The chain carries TRBV25-1 and TRBJ2-6; D gene ambiguous. The CDR3 runs to 14 residues. Per the germline V gene, CDR1 is MGHDK and CDR2 is SYGVNS. Between the trimmed V and J ends, which lost 5 bases and 0 bases, there was a span of 5 bases.

This sequence joins TRBV4-2 and TRBJ1-3, with TRBD1 as a possible D gene (6 bases). The CDR3 loop spans 18 amino acids. The germline V gene encodes CDR1 LGHNA and CDR2 YNFKEQ. V was clipped by 0 bases and J by 4 bases, with 19 bases between them. This chain's CDR3 is CASSQEIGQGYVGNTIYF. In DNA, the CDR3 is TGTGCCAGCAGCCAAGAAATCGGGCAGGGGTACGTCGGAAACACCATATATTTT.